These 26 T cell receptor beta chains were sequenced from one sample in a study of blood T cell repertoires in COVID-19. Here immunoSEQ multiplex PCR was the method, and the copy in TCRdb shows in-frame clones only, minus some. The sample has fewer than 140,000 clones; about four fifths are singletons. Sequences were obtained from peripheral blood. These TCRs come from a woman in her sixties or seventies with acute or convalescent COVID-19.

This chain joins TRBV25-1 and TRBJ2-7; weak D call: TRBD2 (7 bases). Per the germline V gene, CDR1 is MGHDK and CDR2 is SYGVNS. The V and J ends lost 3 bases and 3 bases respectively, with 15 bases between them. The CDR3 totals 15 residues. Here the CDR3 reads CASSDGGAPLYEQYF. CDR3 sequence (DNA): TGTGCCAGCAGTGATGGGGGGGCCCCCCTCTACGAGCAGTACTTC.

The J gene is TRBJ2-5, the V gene TRBV4-2; 9 bases agree with TRBD2. CDR1 LGHNA and CDR2 YNFKEQ come from the germline V gene. This CDR3 has 16 amino acids. V lost 0 bases to trimming and J lost 7 bases; unmatched junction nucleotides: 9. The CDR3 loop is CASSQDLAGRFGTQYF. The CDR3 DNA reads TGTGCCAGCAGCCAAGACCTAGCGGGACGGTTTGGGACCCAGTACTTC.

CDR3 sequence (DNA): TGTGCCAGCAGCTTACTCGGGGGTTACACTGAAGCTTTCTTT. Protein product: CASSLLGGYTEAFF. The rearrangement uses TRBV7-9 and TRBJ1-1, with a tentative D call TRBD1 (5 bases). With 2 bases removed from V and 3 bases from J, the gap between germline ends came to 10 bases. Germline CDR1 and CDR2: SEHNR and FQNEAQ (reference sequence). The CDR3 runs 14 residues.

The J gene is TRBJ2-1, the V gene TRBV7-9; TRBD2 matches at 9 bases. Germline assignment: CDR1 SEHNR and CDR2 FQNEAQ (reference sequence). After removal of 4 bases from V and 8 bases from J, the junction contained 6 bases not matched to a gene. The length of the CDR3 is 14 residues. CDR3 residues: CASSYSGRSHEQFF. As DNA, the CDR3 is TGTGCCAGCAGCTATAGCGGGAGATCCCATGAGCAGTTCTTC.

The rearrangement joins TRBV9 to TRBJ1-1; no definite D call. The CDR3 extends over 13 amino acids. Germline CDR1 SGDLS, CDR2 YYNGEE. V was clipped by 0 bases and J by 4 bases, with 7 bases between them. The CDR3 nucleotides are TGTGCCAGCAGCGTAGCTGGGAGCACTGAAGCTTTCTTT. Its translation: CASSVAGSTEAFF.

The rearrangement joins TRBV5-5 to TRBJ2-5, with D possibly matching TRBD1 (6 bases). The CDR3 loop spans 14 amino acids. The V end was cut by 4 bases, the J end by 1 base, with 11 bases between. CDR1 is SGHKS, CDR2 YYEKEE, per germline (reference sequence). The CDR3 region is CASSPGQLQETQYF. CDR3 nucleotides: TGTGCCAGCAGCCCCGGACAGCTCCAAGAGACCCAGTACTTC.

The chain carries TRBV7-9 and TRBJ2-2, with 7 bases that match TRBD2. The CDR3 is 15 amino acids. The germline CDR1 and CDR2 sequences are SEHNR and FQNEAQ (reference sequence). The trim removed 8 bases at V and 3 bases at J, leaving 9 bases unmatched. The CDR3 nucleotides are TGTGCCAGCCACCAAGGCGGGGGAGACACCGGGGAGCTGTTTTTT. Amino acids: CASHQGGGDTGELFF. Using reference TRBV7-9 and TRBJ2-2 for the parts outside the CDR3, the full variable domain is DTGVSQNPRHKITKRGQNVTFRCDPISEHNRLYWYRQTLGQGPEFLTYFQNEAQLEKSRLLSDRFSAERPKGSFSTLEIQRTEQGDSAMYLCASHQGGGDTGELFFGEGSRLTVL.

This clone rates as medium-sized. The rearrangement uses TRBV3-1 (or the pseudogene TRBV3-2) and TRBJ2-1, with 10 bases that match TRBD2. From germline, CDR1 is LGHDT and CDR2 YNNKEL (reference sequence). There are 18 residues in the CDR3. V gave up 5 bases and J gave up 1 base; unmatched junction bases: 11. The CDR3 here is CASSSSGGQRLSYNEQFF. In nucleotides, the CDR3 is TGTGCCAGCAGCAGTAGCGGGGGGCAAAGACTATCCTACAATGAGCAGTTCTTC.

By share, this clone counts as medium-sized. The chain has TRBV6-5 and TRBJ2-2; D is possibly TRBD2 (5 bases). Germline V gene sequence: CDR1 MNHEY, CDR2 SVGAGI. Trimming stripped 0 bases from V and 5 bases from J, with 10 bases between. CDR3 length equals 15 residues. Written as DNA, the CDR3 is TGTGCCAGCAGTTACTCCCGGACTTCTACCGGGGAGCTGTTTTTT. Translating gives CASSYSRTSTGELFF.

On this clone itself: At one boundary the junction diverges from the germline segment, which might be a read error. The V and J genes are TRBV6-6 and TRBJ1-6; D not certain. CDR3 size: 16 residues. Germline lookup yields CDR1 MNHNY and CDR2 SVGAGI (reference sequence). The CDR3, as DNA: TGTGCGAGCACGAGGCGGCCGAGCTCCTATAATTCACCCCTCCACTTT. It codes for CASTRRPSSYNSPLHF.

J is TRBJ1-5 and V is TRBV6-1; 7 nucleotides align to TRBD1. Germline loops: CDR1 MNHNS, CDR2 SASEGT. The J segment lost 7 bases and the V segment lost 3 bases, leaving 12 bases of the junction unmatched. The CDR3 has 16 amino acids. The CDR3 bases are TGTGCCAGCAGTGACCGACCCCTAGACAGGGACCAGCCCCAGCATTTT. It specifies CASSDRPLDRDQPQHF.

This clone occurred a few times. V gene TRBV5-1 combines with J gene TRBJ2-2; 7 positions match TRBD1. Germline lookup yields CDR1 SGHRS and CDR2 YFSETQ. V trimming: 6 bases; J trimming: 0 bases; junction bases outside the gene matches: 8. The CDR3 has 16 amino acids. This chain's CDR3 is CASKGAGPTNTGELFF. The CDR3 bases are TGCGCCAGCAAGGGGGCAGGGCCGACGAACACCGGGGAGCTGTTTTTT. Variable domain in full (rest from reference TRBV5-1 and TRBJ2-2): KAGVTQTPRYLIKTRGQQVTLSCSPISGHRSVSWYQQTPGQGLQFLFEYFSETQRNKGNFPGRFSGRQFSNSRSEMNVSTLELGDSALYLCASKGAGPTNTGELFFGEGSRLTVL.

The genes are TRBV6-1 and TRBJ2-3; TRBD2 agrees at 13 bases. CDR3 size: 17 residues. J lost 4 bases, V lost 3 bases, and 7 bases had no gene match. The V gene's germline CDR1 is MNHNS and CDR2 SASEGT. CDR3 nucleotide sequence: TGTGCCAGCAGTGATGCCGGACTAGCGGGAGACCCAGATACGCAGTATTTT. Translation: CASSDAGLAGDPDTQYF.

This chain uses TRBV24-1 with TRBJ2-3; D gene ambiguous. From germline, CDR1 is KGHDR and CDR2 SFDVKD. The CDR3 covers 13 residues. Trimming cost V 7 bases and J 0 bases, with 7 bases left between them. CDR3 residues: CATRSTSTDTQYF. The CDR3 region has the DNA TGTGCCACCAGATCGACTAGCACAGATACGCAGTATTTT.

This rearrangement joins TRBV3-1 (or the pseudogene TRBV3-2) to TRBJ2-1; 9 bases align to TRBD2. CDR3 length: 15 amino acids. The V segment lost 1 base and the J segment 4 bases; nucleotides outside the gene matches: 2. CDR1 and CDR2 from the germline V gene are LGHDT and YNNKEL (reference sequence). As DNA, the CDR3 is TGTGCCAGCAGCCAAGGGCTAGCGGGGTACAATGAGCAGTTCTTC. Translating gives CASSQGLAGYNEQFF.

This sequence joins TRBV6-1 and TRBJ1-3; 7 bases map to TRBD1. With V trimmed by 2 bases and J by 4 bases, 14 bases remained unmatched. Germline V gene lookup returns CDR1 MNHNS and CDR2 SASEGT. This CDR3 is 18 amino acids long. CDR3 residues: CASSEYEGQSRAGNTIYF. Here the CDR3 DNA reads TGTGCCAGCAGTGAATATGAGGGACAGTCTCGAGCGGGAAACACCATATATTTT.

The chain has TRBV7-9 and TRBJ2-2; no definite D call. The length of the CDR3 is 14 residues. Germline CDR1 SEHNR, CDR2 FQNEAQ (reference sequence). Trimming took off 5 bases at V and 5 bases at J, with 12 bases between the two ends. The CDR3 sequence is CASSLRGLTGELFF. The CDR3 region has the DNA TGTGCCAGCAGCCTGAGAGGATTGACCGGGGAGCTGTTTTTT.

The rearrangement joins TRBV6-2 or TRBV6-3 to TRBJ2-7; the match to TRBD2 covers 7 bases. The CDR3 spans 14 residues. V dropped 5 bases and J dropped 2; count of bases not matched to a gene: 6. Germline V CDR1 and CDR2: MNHEY, SVGEGT. The CDR3 DNA follows: TGTGCCAGCAGTACAAGACTAGCCCCCTACGAGCAGTACTTC. As protein: CASSTRLAPYEQYF.

The CDR3 nucleotides read TGCGCCAGCAGCTTAGAGTTCGGGGAGACCCAGTACTTC. Translated: CASSLEFGETQYF. V gene TRBV5-1 combines with J gene TRBJ2-5, with D hard to call. Germline V gene data show CDR1 as SGHRS and CDR2 as YFSETQ. The length of the CDR3 is 13 residues. The germline V and J ends were trimmed by 2 bases and 5 bases, with 10 bases remaining between them.

The CDR3 coding sequence is TGTGCCAGCGGACTAGCCGTCTACGAGCAGTACTTC. Encoded protein: CASGLAVYEQYF. The chain uses TRBV6-5 and TRBJ2-7, with 8 bases lining up with TRBD2. Germline V gives CDR1 MNHEY, CDR2 SVGAGI. This CDR3 has 12 amino acids. The trim removed 8 bases at V and 3 bases at J, leaving 3 bases unmatched.

The chain links TRBV4-2 to TRBJ1-1; 8 bases are shared with TRBD1. The CDR3 has 17 residues. Germline values: CDR1 LGHNA, CDR2 YNFKEQ. Germline trimming cut 0 bases from V and 2 bases from J; bases unmatched to any gene: 8. The DNA for the CDR3 is TGTGCCAGCAGCCAAGACATACAGGGGGGGGTTAACACTGAAGCTTTCTTT. This gives the protein CASSQDIQGGVNTEAFF.

The V call is TRBV5-1, the J call TRBJ1-1; 8 positions agree with TRBD1. Germline V gives CDR1 SGHRS, CDR2 YFSETQ. With V trimmed by 3 bases and J by 4 bases, 8 bases remained unmatched. The CDR3 is 15 residues long. CDR3 residues: CASSSRQGTSTEAFF. The CDR3 coding sequence is TGCGCCAGCAGCTCACGACAGGGGACGAGCACTGAAGCTTTCTTT.

The rearrangement uses TRBV27 and TRBJ1-1; 7 bases are a match to TRBD1. The CDR3 extends over 16 amino acids. Germline lookup yields CDR1 MNHEY and CDR2 SMNVEV (reference sequence). The V segment lost 2 bases and the J segment 5 bases; nucleotides outside the gene matches: 11. DNA for the CDR3: TGTGCCAGCAGTTTAACGTCGGCTGCAGGGGGAACTGAAGCTTTCTTT. Its protein product is CASSLTSAAGGTEAFF.

The rearrangement links TRBV5-4 to TRBJ2-7; D may be TRBD2 (5 bases). CDR3 length equals 14 residues. Trimming stripped 1 base from V and 6 bases from J, with 14 bases between. The germline gives CDR1 SGHNT, CDR2 YYREEE (reference sequence). The CDR3 loop is CASSLTRTLSEQYF. DNA of the CDR3: TGTGCCAGCAGCTTGACGCGGACTCTTTCCGAGCAGTACTTC.

A single count supports this clone. The chain combines TRBV10-3 with TRBJ2-7; 8 nucleotides line up with TRBD1. The germline gives CDR1 ENHRY, CDR2 SYGVKD. The CDR3 extends over 14 amino acids. With V trimmed by 11 bases and J by 0 bases, 9 bases remained unmatched. DNA for the CDR3: TGTGCCGCCGCAGGGGGCCCGAGCTCCTACGAGCAGTACTTC. This encodes CAAAGGPSSYEQYF.

This clone was found once. The chain couples TRBV13 to TRBJ2-7; 8 bases line up with TRBD2. The CDR3 is 18 amino acids. V trimming: 6 bases; J trimming: 2 bases; junction bases outside the gene matches: 18. Germline CDR1 is PRHDT and CDR2 is FYEKMQ (reference sequence). In nucleotides, the CDR3 is TGTGCCAGCAGTAGGCGGAAACGAACCGGGACTAGAGCCTACGAGCAGTACTTC. It translates to CASSRRKRTGTRAYEQYF.